Listed here are 23 T cell receptor beta chains from one sample, sequenced in a study of Ad26.COV2.S vaccination and SARS-CoV-2 variants. The protocol was immunoSEQ multiplex PCR, while the TCRdb copy is restricted to in-frame clones and leaves out a portion. This table has about 180,000 clones, roughly 87% appearing once. Here the sequenced sample was peripheral blood, taken after recovery from COVID-19. The receptor source for this set is a human donor who had recovered from COVID-19.

The chain is built from TRBV19 and TRBJ2-1; 9 bases are shared with TRBD2. Germline-derived CDR1 and CDR2 are LNHDA and SQIVND (reference sequence). CDR3 length: 11 amino acids. V shed 8 bases and J 11 bases; nucleotides not matched to a gene: 4. Written as DNA, the CDR3 is TGTGCCAGTGAGAGCGGGAGGAAGCAGTTCTTC. Encoded protein: CASESGRKQFF. The full variable domain, in which reference TRBV19 and TRBJ2-1 provide the parts outside the CDR3, is DGGITQSPKYLFRKEGQNVTLSCEQNLNHDAMYWYRQDPGQGLRLIYYSQIVNDFQKGDIAEGYSVSREKKESFPLTVTSAQKNPTAFYLCASESGRKQFFGPGTRLTVL.

The rearrangement links TRBV6-5 to TRBJ2-1; perhaps TRBD2 as D (6 bases). Germline values: CDR1 MNHEY, CDR2 SVGAGI. V was shortened by 6 bases and J by 4 bases, with 10 bases between the two germline ends. The CDR3 totals 13 residues. Here the CDR3 reads CASSPGGYNEQFF. For the CDR3, the DNA is TGTGCCAGCAGCCCCGGGGGATACAATGAGCAGTTCTTC.

The J gene is TRBJ2-1, the V gene TRBV4-1; D is uncertain. From germline, CDR1 is MGHRA and CDR2 YSYEKL. Trimming left V 0 bases short and J 4 bases short, with 10 bases between. CDR3 size: 15 residues. CDR3 protein: CASSQDRIVYNEQFF. The CDR3 DNA follows: TGCGCCAGCAGCCAAGATCGAATAGTTTACAATGAGCAGTTCTTC.

The chain employs TRBV15 and TRBJ2-7; D is tentatively TRBD1 or TRBD2 (5 bases each). CDR1 is LNHNV, CDR2 YYDKDF, per germline (reference sequence). The length of the CDR3 is 14 residues. Trimming pared 7 bases from V and 6 bases from J, leaving 19 bases between. The CDR3 bases are TGTGCCACCATGAGAAAGCGGCAGGGTGGCGAGCAGTACTTC. Translation: CATMRKRQGGEQYF.

V usage is TRBV9 and J usage is TRBJ2-7, with TRBD1 identical over 7 bases. The germline gives CDR1 SGDLS, CDR2 YYNGEE. The CDR3 is made up of 15 amino acids. Losses at the gene ends were 0 bases for V and 4 bases for J; bases not matched to a gene: 7. DNA for the CDR3: TGTGCCAGCAGCGTAGCTGGGGACAGCGCTTACGAGCAGTACTTC. Encoded protein: CASSVAGDSAYEQYF. Based on the CDR3 plus reference TRBV9 and TRBJ2-7, the full variable domain is DSGVTQTPKHLITATGQRVTLRCSPRSGDLSVYWYQQSLDQGLQFLIQYYNGEERAKGNILERFSAQQFPDLHSELNLSSLELGDSALYFCASSVAGDSAYEQYFGPGTRLTVT.

This clone has only one observation. The chain couples TRBV5-5 to TRBJ2-7; TRBD2 is a possible D gene (5 bases). This CDR3 has 12 amino acids. V was shortened by 2 bases and J by 7 bases, with 10 bases between the two germline ends. Germline V CDR1 and CDR2: SGHKS, YYEKEE (reference sequence). This CDR3 is CASSFEGREQYF. The DNA of the CDR3 is TGTGCCAGCAGCTTCGAAGGGAGAGAGCAGTACTTC.

In its sample, this clone was seen once. The rearrangement uses TRBV18 and TRBJ2-7; 8 positions agree with TRBD2. CDR1 is KGHSH and CDR2 is LQKENI in the germline V gene. V was clipped by 4 bases and J by 0 bases; unmatched bases: 2. This CDR3 is 14 amino acids long. CDR3 amino acids: CASSRREDSYEQYF. The DNA for the CDR3 is TGTGCCAGCTCACGGCGGGAGGACTCCTACGAGCAGTACTTC.

Here the CDR3 reads CASSTRTEYNEQFF. The CDR3 DNA is TGTGCCAGCAGCACCAGGACAGAGTACAATGAGCAGTTCTTC. The chain is built from TRBV7-9 and TRBJ2-1; TRBD1 is a possible D gene (6 bases). CDR1 and CDR2 from the germline V gene are SEHNR and FQNEAQ (reference sequence). The CDR3 has 14 amino acids. Trimming left V 5 bases short and J 4 bases short, with 12 bases between.

This chain joins TRBV21-1 and TRBJ2-1; the table assigns TRBD2, which was not confirmed against the DNA. TRBV21-1 is a recognized pseudogene. The CDR3 is 15 amino acids. Written as DNA, the CDR3 is TGTGCCAGCAGCAAACTAGCGCGCTCCTACAATGAGCAGTTCTTC. Protein sequence: CASSKLARSYNEQFF.

The J gene is TRBJ1-5, the V gene TRBV5-1; no definite D call. The CDR3 runs to 13 residues. The V end was cut by 0 bases, the J end by 5 bases, with 6 bases between. CDR1 is SGHRS and CDR2 is YFSETQ in the germline V gene. In DNA, the CDR3 is TGCGCCAGCAGCTTGGCTGGGTATCAGCCCCAGCATTTT. It is translated as CASSLAGYQPQHF.

This chain connects TRBV3-1 (or the pseudogene TRBV3-2) to TRBJ2-3, with TRBD2 matching 8 bases. The V and J ends lost 8 bases and 0 bases, in that order; junction bases with no gene match: 4. The CDR3 loop spans 14 amino acids. Germline assignment: CDR1 LGHDT and CDR2 YNNKEL (reference sequence). CDR3 residues: CASAGGGSTDTQYF. The CDR3 region has the DNA TGTGCCAGCGCCGGCGGGGGGAGCACAGATACGCAGTATTTT.

The V gene is TRBV7-3, the J gene TRBJ2-3; 7 bases line up with TRBD2. CDR1 and CDR2 from the germline V gene are SGHTA and FQGTGA. This CDR3 spans 14 amino acids. With V trimmed by 5 bases and J by 4 bases, 6 bases remained unmatched. In DNA, the CDR3 is TGTGCCAGCAGCCCGGGGGAGGGATCAGATACGCAGTATTTT. It is translated as CASSPGEGSDTQYF.

A single count supports this clone. In DNA form, the CDR3 reads TGTGCCAGTATCGACACCGGAGGGAACACCGGGGAGCTGTTTTTT. This translates into CASIDTGGNTGELFF. The V gene is TRBV19, the J gene TRBJ2-2; D is perhaps TRBD2 (5 bases). The V and J ends lost 7 bases and 1 base respectively, with 13 bases between them. The CDR3 covers 15 residues. Per the germline V gene, CDR1 is LNHDA and CDR2 is SQIVND (reference sequence).

The chain is built from TRBV18 and TRBJ2-7; TRBD2 matches at 7 bases. The CDR3 extends over 16 amino acids. Germline CDR1 and CDR2: KGHSH and LQKENI. J was trimmed by 6 bases and V by 6 bases; bases with no gene match: 17. CDR3 sequence: CASSQTSGGVLGEQYF. The DNA of the CDR3 is TGTGCCAGCTCCCAAACTTCGGGGGGAGTATTGGGCGAGCAGTACTTC.

The rearrangement links TRBV19 to TRBJ2-3, with TRBD2 matching 8 bases. V shed 7 bases, J shed 5 bases, and the junction held 11 bases outside the gene matches. Germline V gene sequence: CDR1 LNHDA, CDR2 SQIVND (reference sequence). This CDR3 has 15 residues. The CDR3 DNA reads as TGTGCCAGTACGGGATGGGGACTAGAACTAGATACGCAGTATTTT. Its protein product is CASTGWGLELDTQYF.

This chain links TRBV5-1 with TRBJ2-7; the D call may be TRBD1 or TRBD2 (7 bases each). With 4 bases removed from V and 2 bases from J, the gap between germline ends came to 19 bases. Germline V gene data show CDR1 as SGHRS and CDR2 as YFSETQ. The length of the CDR3 is 16 residues. CDR3 residues: CASSQLTGRVTYEQYF. For the CDR3, the DNA is TGCGCCAGCAGCCAACTGACAGGGAGGGTAACCTACGAGCAGTACTTC.

This chain uses TRBV7-6 with TRBJ2-2; a weak D match, TRBD2 (6 bases). This CDR3 is 16 amino acids long. The V gene's germline CDR1 is SGHVS and CDR2 FNYEAQ. V lost 4 bases, J lost 5 bases, and 17 bases lay in between. In nucleotides, the CDR3 is TGTGCCAGCAGCTCCGGCGGGATAATGAGGACCGGGGAGCTGTTTTTT. Residues: CASSSGGIMRTGELFF.

This chain connects TRBV6-1 to TRBJ1-2, with D uncertain. The germline CDR1 and CDR2 sequences are MNHNS and SASEGT. This CDR3 region has 15 residues. The V end lost 2 bases, the J end lost 0 bases, and 10 bases lay between the germline ends. CDR3 coding DNA: TGTGCCAGCAGTGAATTGAACAGTCCTAACTATGGCTACACCTTC. Its protein is CASSELNSPNYGYTF.

The V call is TRBV5-4, the J call TRBJ2-2; 14 bases align to TRBD2. This CDR3 is 20 amino acids long. Germline-derived CDR1 and CDR2 are SGHNT and YYREEE (reference sequence). J lost 1 base, V lost 1 base, and 9 bases had no gene match. CDR3 nucleotides: TGTGCCAGCAGCTTGCCCCGACTAGCGGGGGGGCCTATGAACACCGGGGAGCTGTTTTTT. It yields the protein CASSLPRLAGGPMNTGELFF.

This clone has just a few counts. V is TRBV10-2 and J is TRBJ1-4; no clear D. V gave up 3 bases and J gave up 4 bases, with 12 bases separating them. CDR3 length equals 15 residues. The germline gives CDR1 WSHSY, CDR2 SAAADI. The CDR3 is CASSDIGLGNEKLFF. CDR3 in DNA: TGCGCCAGCAGTGACATAGGGTTGGGTAATGAAAAACTGTTTTTT.

The chain has TRBV7-6 and TRBJ2-7, with D uncertain. CDR3 length: 13 residues. CDR1 is SGHVS and CDR2 is FNYEAQ in the germline V gene. Trimming pared 3 bases from V and 2 bases from J, leaving 8 bases between. The CDR3 region has the DNA TGTGCCAGCAGCTTGGGTGCGACCTACGAGCAGTACTTC. It encodes CASSLGATYEQYF.

This chain links TRBV2 with TRBJ1-5; D gene unclear. CDR1 and CDR2 from the germline V gene are SNHLY and FYNNEI. V lost 5 bases to trimming and J lost 3 bases, with 17 bases between them. The CDR3 consists of 16 residues. In DNA, the CDR3 is TGTGCCAGCAGTAAGGAACACACGACAATCAATCAGCCCCAGCATTTT. Its protein product is CASSKEHTTINQPQHF.

The rearrangement links TRBV5-6 to TRBJ2-1; D perhaps matches TRBD2 (5 bases). This CDR3 has 12 amino acids. Germline lookup yields CDR1 SGHDT and CDR2 YYEEEE. V shed 6 bases and J shed 6 bases, with 10 bases lying between them. The CDR3 region has the DNA TGTGCCAGCAATCCCAGCGGCAATGAGCAGTTCTTC. Translating gives CASNPSGNEQFF.